The 9 T cell receptor beta chains presented below share a single source sample, sequenced in a study of cytomegalovirus exposure and HLA in healthy donors. Assay: immunoSEQ multiplex PCR; the TCRdb copy retains only in-frame clones and omits some. The sample has about 200,000 clones; around 86% are singletons. Sequenced material: PBMCs. Source of these receptors: a woman younger than 35 in good health and CMV-seropositive.

The V gene is TRBV28, the J gene TRBJ2-1, with TRBD2 identical over 12 bases. J was trimmed by 4 bases and V by 7 bases; bases with no gene match: 5. This CDR3 is built from 15 residues. Germline assignment: CDR1 MDHEN and CDR2 SYDVKM. CDR3: CASIAGTSGYNEQFF. The CDR3 DNA sequence: TGTGCCAGCATCGCCGGGACTAGCGGGTACAATGAGCAGTTCTTC.

The chain has TRBV28 and TRBJ1-1; 7 nucleotides match TRBD1. The germline CDR1 and CDR2 sequences are MDHEN and SYDVKM. Trimming at V came to 6 bases and at J to 0 bases, leaving 7 bases not matched to a gene. The CDR3 length is 15 residues. The CDR3 protein is CASRDLQGLNTEAFF. CDR3 DNA: TGTGCCAGCAGGGATCTACAGGGGCTGAACACTGAAGCTTTCTTT.

J is TRBJ1-5 and V is TRBV9; no clear D. Trimming took 0 bases from V and 9 from J, leaving 16 bases between them. Germline loops: CDR1 SGDLS, CDR2 YYNGEE. The CDR3 runs 15 residues. CDR3: CASSVDGGPILPQHF. In DNA form, the CDR3 reads TGTGCCAGCAGCGTAGATGGAGGGCCAATTCTGCCCCAGCATTTT.

This clone was observed a handful of times. The CDR3, as DNA: TGCGCCAGCTATCCTGCGGGTACTAACTATGGCTACACCTTC. This translates into CASYPAGTNYGYTF. The chain uses TRBV5-1 and TRBJ1-2; D unclear. CDR1 is SGHRS and CDR2 is YFSETQ in the germline V gene. The CDR3 is made up of 14 amino acids. V was pared by 7 bases and J by 0 bases, with 13 bases between.

V and J are TRBV29-1 and TRBJ1-5; D might be TRBD1 (5 bases). Trimming shortened V by 4 bases and J by 4 bases, and 11 bases separated the two germline ends. CDR3 length: 13 amino acids. Looked up from germline, CDR1 is SQVTM and CDR2 is ANQGSEA. The CDR3 DNA follows: TGCAGCGTTGCAACAGGTCTTAATCAGCCCCAGCATTTT. Protein: CSVATGLNQPQHF. The full variable domain, with the rest looked up from reference TRBV29-1 and TRBJ1-5, is SAVISQKPSRDICQRGTSLTIQCQVDSQVTMMFWYRQQPGQSLTLIATANQGSEATYESGFVIDKFPISRPNLTFSTLTVSNMSPEDSSIYLCSVATGLNQPQHFGDGTRLSIL.

On this clone: It may be a read error: a sequence one base away is much more abundant. The genes are TRBV6-1 and TRBJ1-1; D gene ambiguous. Between the trimmed V and J ends, which lost 2 bases and 1 base, there was a span of 5 bases. The CDR3 is made up of 13 amino acids. Germline lookup yields CDR1 MNHNS and CDR2 SASEGT. In DNA form, the CDR3 reads TGTGCCAGCAGTGAACGGGAGAACACTGAAGCTTTCTTT. This encodes CASSERENTEAFF.

The chain couples TRBV4-1 to TRBJ2-6, with TRBD1 matching over 7 bases. Germline V gene sequence: CDR1 MGHRA, CDR2 YSYEKL. The CDR3 spans 16 residues. V dropped 1 base and J dropped 2; count of bases not matched to a gene: 2. The CDR3 nucleotides are TGCGCCAGCAGCCAAGCCGACAGGGCTGGGGCCAACGTCCTGACTTTC. Residues: CASSQADRAGANVLTF.

With respect to this clone: Within the sample, other DNA sequences also encode this same CDR3. The CDR3 region has the DNA TGTGCCAGCAGTTTATCGACAGGGAACACTGAAGCTTTCTTT. Protein: CASSLSTGNTEAFF. The chain uses TRBV27 and TRBJ1-1, with D tentatively TRBD1 (6 bases). Germline CDR1 is MNHEY and CDR2 is SMNVEV (reference sequence). V lost 0 bases and J 1 base, leaving 6 bases between the germline ends. The CDR3 runs 14 residues.

This chain joins TRBV27 and TRBJ1-1; perhaps TRBD1 as D (5 bases). CDR3 length: 13 residues. The germline V and J ends were trimmed by 5 bases and 11 bases, with 18 bases remaining between them. CDR1 and CDR2 from the germline V gene are MNHEY and SMNVEV (reference sequence). CDR3 DNA: TGTGCCAGCAGTACGACGGACGGTTCAGGGGCTTTCTTT. Amino acids: CASSTTDGSGAFF.